This T cell receptor (beta chain) appears in the sequencing data of a study of CD8 T cells in Susac syndrome. The V and J ends lost 5 bases and 0 bases respectively, with 11 bases between them. The CDR3 length is 14 residues. RNA, at roughly 0.5 to 1 ug, was reverse transcribed with random hexamers. Amplification of TCR beta CDR3 used immunoSEQ multiplex PCR across 54 Vbeta and 13 Jbeta. TCRdb reanalysed the immunoSEQ multiplex PCR reads using MiXCR and keeps one entry per CDR3 protein. This sample has some 260,000 distinct CDR3 sequences; around 93% occur once, and the top ten carry around 0.067%. J is TRBJ2-7 and V is TRBV12-3 or TRBV12-4; D not resolved. This TCR derives from a human donor with multiple sclerosis. Material: CD4+ T cells from PBMCs. CDR3 residues: CASSILGSSYEQYF. DNA for the CDR3: TGTGCCAGCAGTATTCTGGGCAGCTCCTACGAGCAGTACTTC.